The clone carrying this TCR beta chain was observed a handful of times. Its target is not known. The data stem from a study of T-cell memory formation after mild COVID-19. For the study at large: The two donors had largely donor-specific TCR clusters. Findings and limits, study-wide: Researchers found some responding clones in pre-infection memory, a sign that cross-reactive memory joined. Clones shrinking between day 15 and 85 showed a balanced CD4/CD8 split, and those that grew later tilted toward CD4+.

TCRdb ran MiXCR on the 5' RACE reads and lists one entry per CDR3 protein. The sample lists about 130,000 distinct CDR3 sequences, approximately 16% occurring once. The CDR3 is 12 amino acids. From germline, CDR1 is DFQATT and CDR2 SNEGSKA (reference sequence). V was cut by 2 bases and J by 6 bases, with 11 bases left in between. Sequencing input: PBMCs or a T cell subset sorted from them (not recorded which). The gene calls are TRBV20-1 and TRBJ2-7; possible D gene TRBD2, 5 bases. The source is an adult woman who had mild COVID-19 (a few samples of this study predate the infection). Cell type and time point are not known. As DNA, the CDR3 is TGCAGTGCTAGAATTCACGGGGTCGAGCAGTACTTC. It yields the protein CSARIHGVEQYF.